The source of this TCR beta chain is a study of persistence of HIV-infected CD4 T cells (dated by TCRdb to 2019 to 2021). A note on the overall study: The study isolated CMV- and HIV-1 Gag-responding CD4+ T cells from ART-treated individuals to examine antigen-driven clonal expansion of HIV-1-infected cells. Participants had been on suppressive ART for a median of roughly 8 years. Peripheral blood samples of up to about 200 mL were obtained at multiple time points, with the exception of two participants, for whom leukapheresis was performed at a single time point. TCRbeta sequencing assessed the clonality of all cells in each sorted population, while proviral sequencing assessed the clonality of infected cells. Cross-participant TCR cluster analysis included 8 participants for CMV and about 7 participants for Gag. Study-level results and caveats: Only a small number of individuals took part in the study, and only a limited range of antigens was tested. Bulk TCR analyses could not be restricted to the rare CMV-responding cells that actually carried HIV-1 proviruses. Significantly lower TCRbeta richness was observed in CMV- and Gag-responding cells than in anti-CD3/anti-CD28-responding cells, and higher oligoclonality was observed in CMV-responding cells than in CD3/CD28-stimulated and Gag-responding cells. Enrichment of degenerate expanded CDR3beta sequences was found in antigen-responding cells, suggesting convergent selection of CD4+ responses to CMV and Gag. TCR oligoclonality correlated with proviral oligoclonality within the same sorted populations.

Read against the paper, the sample's treatment or condition label means: suppressive antiretroviral therapy. A pool of overlapping 15-mer peptides from HIV-1 Gag, at around 0.99 ug per peptide per mL, was used to stimulate the cells. Nonresponding CD40L-negative CD69-negative CD45RO-high memory CD4+ T cells were sorted as memory populations depleted of antigen-responding cells. HIV-1-infected adults in whom suppressive ART had been started during chronic infection were enrolled as participants. For at least 4 years, participants had undetectable plasma HIV-1 RNA, below 50 copies/mL. To be included, a participant needed positive CMV serology and a CD4+ T cell count above 400 cells/uL. Before stimulation, PBMCs were isolated using density centrifugation and depleted of CD8+ T cells. Stimulation of CD8-depleted PBMCs was carried out for more than 15 hours with anti-CD28/CD49d costimulation, CD40-blocking antibody and enfuvirtide, to prevent new infections. Cells were sorted on a Beckman Coulter MoFlo Legacy or XDP sorter, with propidium iodide excluding dead cells. The QIAamp DNA Mini Kit was used for genomic DNA extraction from samples above one million cells, and the Quick-DNA Microprep Kit was used otherwise.

Compared with germline, V lacks 0 bases and J lacks 3 bases; bases without a gene match: 9. The germline V gene supplies CDR1 SGHRS and CDR2 YFSETQ. From its cysteine to its phenylalanine, the CDR3 spans 16 amino acids. CDR3 DNA only is kept here, 48 bases in frame from base 1. The immunoSEQ hsTCRB assay version 4, run in survey mode, was used to sequence TCRbeta repertoires from genomic DNA. Genomic DNA was diluted to about 10 ng/uL, using up to about 1 ug per sample for TCRbeta sequencing. As for the authors' bioinformatics: Analysis of the TCRbeta data was done in ImmunoSeq Analyzer 3.0, and diversity was computed on productive nucleotide rearrangements. Using the Immunarch R package, lower-bound TCR diversity was estimated with the improved Chao index and clonality was estimated with the Gini coefficient. When different nucleotide rearrangements encoded the same CDR3beta amino acid sequence, each rearrangement was treated as a distinct clonotype. Differential abundance analysis identified TCRbeta sequences significantly enriched in antigen-responding cells relative to anti-CD3/anti-CD28-activated cells. GLIPH2 grouped TCRs by predicted peptide-MHC specificity, both within each participant and across combined participant data sets. Not all clones reach the TCRdb copy of this immuneACCESS table, which keeps in-frame sequences only. Checked studies attribute under half of the gap to unresolved V genes and leave the rest unexplained. Clonal size and the V and J genes are those of that table, whereas D and trimming came from the DNA. For this sample the table gives 30,000 to 35,000 clones, of which roughly four fifths were detected only once. Together, the top ten hold more than 15% of the sample.

A word on this clone: The antigen it binds to is not known. The record has no base qualities; no much larger clone is one base away.

The TCR sequence derives from an adult woman with HIV who was CMV-seropositive. The sequencing here drew on CD4+ T cells sorted from PBMCs after roughly 19-hour stimulation, taken from a patient who received antiretroviral therapy. Per the publication, the cell subset or site label means: CD40L-CD69- CD45RO-high memory CD4 T cells not responding to Gag peptides. This receptor chain uses TRBV5-1 and TRBJ2-7; TRBD1 agrees with 7 junctional bases. In nucleotides, the sequence is TGCGCCAGCAGCTTGGGGGTGGTAGGACAGGTCTACGAGCAGTACTTC. This encodes CASSLGVVGQVYEQYF. Reference TRBV5-1 and TRBJ2-7 genes cover what lies past the CDR3, so the full variable domain is KAGVTQTPRYLIKTRGQQVTLSCSPISGHRSVSWYQQTPGQGLQFLFEYFSETQRNKGNFPGRFSGRQFSNSRSEMNVSTLELGDSALYLCASSLGVVGQVYEQYFGPGTRLTVT.